This T cell receptor (beta chain) stems from a study of control samples from healthy donors and cancer patients. The table came from immunoSEQ multiplex PCR; TCRdb's copy has only in-frame clones and leaves some out. The sample lists some 170,000 clones, about 94% occurring once. The CDR3 is 14 amino acids. The trim removed 5 bases at V and 7 bases at J, leaving 5 bases unmatched. CDR1 is MNHEY and CDR2 is SVGAGI in the germline V gene. The sequenced material came from PBMCs. This sequence joins TRBV6-5 and TRBJ1-4; TRBD1 agrees at 9 bases. This sequence was found in a man aged 55 to 70 with colorectal cancer. The CDR3 is CASSPTGGAEKLFF. In DNA, the CDR3 is TGTGCCAGCAGTCCCACAGGGGGCGCTGAAAAACTGTTTTTT.